These 24 T cell receptor beta chains share one sample of origin, sequenced in a study of monozygotic twins with inflammatory bowel disease (dated by TCRdb to between 2019 and 2020). To prepare the library, 5' RACE was applied. Sequencing instrument: Illumina HiSeq 2500. TCRdb reanalyzed the reads, keeping one entry per CDR3 protein sequence and omitting DNA. The table kept for this sample lists around 450,000 distinct CDR3 sequences. The ten largest clonotypes hold about 2.4% of the sample. Sample: blood. The receptors originated from a human donor with ulcerative colitis or Crohn's disease, or a healthy co-twin of an affected twin (not recorded which).

The gene calls are TRBV4-2 and TRBJ2-3; the TRBD2 assignment by TCRdb is unverifiable without DNA. Per germline, CDR1 LGHNA and CDR2 YNFKEQ. The CDR3 is 17 amino acids. CDR3 sequence: CASSQDTSGGHTDTQYF.

The V gene is TRBV5-1, the J gene TRBJ2-3; with no DNA, the TCRdb D assignment of TRBD1 cannot be verified. The CDR3 contains 15 residues. Germline CDR1 and CDR2: SGHRS and YFSETQ. The CDR3 reads CASNNGQGSTDTQYF.

The chain combines TRBV20-1 with TRBJ2-2. The CDR3 spans 12 residues. CDR1 is DFQATT and CDR2 is SNEGSKA in the germline V gene (reference sequence). This chain's CDR3 is CSASSHTGELFF.

The chain employs TRBV7-2 and TRBJ2-7; no DNA is available, so the TRBD1 call from TCRdb remains unchecked. The CDR3 is made up of 14 amino acids. CDR1 and CDR2 from the germline V gene are SGHTA and FQGNSA. CDR3: CASSSYRGAYEQYF.

The chain joins TRBV27 to TRBJ2-1; TCRdb calls TRBD1, which cannot be checked without DNA. The germline CDR1 and CDR2 sequences are MNHEY and SMNVEV (reference sequence). CDR3 size: 13 residues. CDR3 region: CASRPGTGNEQFF.

The gene calls are TRBV7-2 and TRBJ2-3; with no DNA, the TCRdb D assignment of TRBD2 cannot be verified. Germline V CDR1 and CDR2: SGHTA, FQGNSA. This CDR3 is built from 17 residues. The chain's CDR3 is CASSQRASALRPDTQYF.

V gene TRBV7-3 combines with J gene TRBJ2-1; the D call of TRBD2 rests on TCRdb alone, since no DNA is present to check it. The CDR3 runs to 16 residues. Germline-derived CDR1 and CDR2 are SGHTA and FQGTGA. The CDR3 region is CASSLKSGGSYNEQFF.

The chain has TRBV4-1 and TRBJ2-7; the TCRdb call, TRBD2, lacks DNA for checking. This CDR3 has 18 amino acids. Germline V gene sequence: CDR1 MGHRA, CDR2 YSYEKL. CDR3 sequence reads: CASSQAISGGVPSYEQYF.

The chain is built from TRBV24-1 and TRBJ2-7; TCRdb lists TRBD1, though no DNA is available to test this call. CDR3 length equals 13 residues. CDR1 KGHDR and CDR2 SFDVKD come from the germline V gene. CDR3 region: CATAGSAGNEQYF.

The chain links TRBV4-3 to TRBJ2-1; TCRdb outputs TRBD2, but without DNA this stays unchecked. CDR1 and CDR2 (germline): LGHNA, YSLEER. The CDR3 loop spans 16 amino acids. CDR3 sequence reads: CASSQELAYSYNEQFF.

The V and J genes are TRBV5-1 and TRBJ1-2; TCRdb's D call of TRBD1 is untestable without DNA. The CDR3 runs 12 residues. Germline V gene sequence: CDR1 SGHRS, CDR2 YFSETQ. The CDR3 loop reads CASSLTDRPYTF. Variable domain in full (rest from reference TRBV5-1 and TRBJ1-2): KAGVTQTPRYLIKTRGQQVTLSCSPISGHRSVSWYQQTPGQGLQFLFEYFSETQRNKGNFPGRFSGRQFSNSRSEMNVSTLELGDSALYLCASSLTDRPYTFGSGTRLTVV.

The chain couples TRBV10-3 to TRBJ2-7. Germline V gene lookup returns CDR1 ENHRY and CDR2 SYGVKD. This CDR3 has 12 residues. The CDR3: CAIRDGVYEQYF.

The chain uses TRBV4-2 and TRBJ2-7; the D call from TCRdb, TRBD2, cannot be confirmed without DNA. The CDR3 consists of 15 residues. Germline loops: CDR1 LGHNA, CDR2 YNFKEQ. This CDR3 is CASSHSSGGAEEQYF.

V usage is TRBV4-3 and J usage is TRBJ2-5. There are 15 residues in the CDR3. Germline loops: CDR1 LGHNA, CDR2 YSLEER. CDR3 in amino acids: CASSPRFPQEETQYF.

The rearrangement uses TRBV6-1 and TRBJ2-7. This CDR3 region has 14 residues. Germline V CDR1 and CDR2: MNHNS, SASEGT. CDR3 sequence: CASSVSDFRYEQYF.

This chain connects TRBV20-1 to TRBJ2-1; the D call of TRBD2 rests on TCRdb alone, since no DNA is present to check it. The length of the CDR3 is 15 residues. Germline V gives CDR1 DFQATT, CDR2 SNEGSKA (reference sequence). The CDR3 region is CSAKTSGSTTGGQFF.

This chain links TRBV7-2 with TRBJ1-2. The CDR3 spans 11 residues. Germline CDR1 SGHTA, CDR2 FQGNSA. CDR3 residues: CASSVDGGYTF.

V is TRBV28 and J is TRBJ2-5. The CDR3 sequence is 12 residues long. The germline V gene encodes CDR1 MDHEN and CDR2 SYDVKM. The CDR3 reads CASSFGRETQYF.

The J gene is TRBJ2-3, the V gene TRBV14. Looked up from germline, CDR1 is SGHDN and CDR2 is FVKESK. CDR3 length equals 14 residues. The CDR3 spells CASSQNLAADTQYF.

The chain carries TRBV5-1 and TRBJ2-1; with no DNA, the TCRdb D assignment of TRBD2 cannot be verified. The CDR3 extends over 15 amino acids. Germline-derived CDR1 and CDR2 are SGHRS and YFSETQ. CDR3 residues: CASSLPGLGGDEQFF. The full variable domain, completed using reference TRBV5-1 and TRBJ2-1, is KAGVTQTPRYLIKTRGQQVTLSCSPISGHRSVSWYQQTPGQGLQFLFEYFSETQRNKGNFPGRFSGRQFSNSRSEMNVSTLELGDSALYLCASSLPGLGGDEQFFGPGTRLTVL.

The V gene is TRBV10-3, the J gene TRBJ2-3. Per the germline V gene, CDR1 is ENHRY and CDR2 is SYGVKD. The CDR3 is 12 amino acids. CDR3 protein: CAIGLVSGTQYF.

The chain carries TRBV14 and TRBJ2-6; the D call from TCRdb, TRBD2, cannot be confirmed without DNA. This CDR3 is 16 amino acids long. CDR1 is SGHDN and CDR2 is FVKESK in the germline V gene. The CDR3 sequence is CASSQGGRLGANVLTF.

The chain joins TRBV28 to TRBJ2-3. Germline V CDR1 and CDR2: MDHEN, SYDVKM. The CDR3 runs to 15 residues. The chain's CDR3 is CASSSYLGRTDTQYF.

This rearrangement joins TRBV2 to TRBJ1-5; the TCRdb D gene call, TRBD1, has no DNA to confirm it. Per the germline V gene, CDR1 is SNHLY and CDR2 is FYNNEI. CDR3 length: 14 residues. The CDR3 region is CATRDNHSNQPQHF.